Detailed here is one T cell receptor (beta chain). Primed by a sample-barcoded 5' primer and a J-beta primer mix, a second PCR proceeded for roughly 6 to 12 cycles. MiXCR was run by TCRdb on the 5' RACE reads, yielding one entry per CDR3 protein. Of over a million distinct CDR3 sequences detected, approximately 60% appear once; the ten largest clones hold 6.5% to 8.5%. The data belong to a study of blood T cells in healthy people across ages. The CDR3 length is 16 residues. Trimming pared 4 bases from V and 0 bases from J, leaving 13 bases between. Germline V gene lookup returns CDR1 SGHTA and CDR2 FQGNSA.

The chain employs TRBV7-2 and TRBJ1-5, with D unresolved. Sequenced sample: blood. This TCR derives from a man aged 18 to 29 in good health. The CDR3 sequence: CASSSHMVRSNQPQHF. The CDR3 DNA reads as TGTGCCAGCAGCTCCCATATGGTTCGTAGCAATCAGCCCCAGCATTTT.